The 18 T cell receptor beta chains presented below share a single source sample, sequenced in a study of cytomegalovirus exposure and HLA in healthy donors. Primers: 60 Vbeta forward and 13 Jbeta reverse. Here immunoSEQ multiplex PCR was the method, and the copy in TCRdb shows in-frame clones only, minus some. The sample contains under 130,000 clones, roughly three fifths of which appear only once. The material sequenced was PBMCs. These TCRs come from a man aged 30 to 39 in good health and CMV-seropositive.

V gene TRBV4-1 combines with J gene TRBJ1-3; D not resolved. This CDR3 has 18 amino acids. Germline CDR1 reads MGHRA; CDR2 reads YSYEKL. Trimming pared 1 base from V and 3 bases from J, leaving 19 bases between. The CDR3 nucleotides are TGCGCCAGCAGCCAAGCCGACGGTCGAGGGAAAGGTGGAAACACCATATATTTT. Translation: CASSQADGRGKGGNTIYF.

The V and J genes are TRBV6-6 and TRBJ1-1; D call uncertain. Germline V gene sequence: CDR1 MNHNY, CDR2 SVGAGI (reference sequence). The V end lost 7 bases, the J end lost 0 bases, and 3 bases lay between the germline ends. This CDR3 spans 11 amino acids. The CDR3, as DNA: TGTGCCAGCATCATGAACACTGAAGCTTTCTTT. It encodes CASIMNTEAFF.

The gene calls are TRBV5-6 and TRBJ1-5, with a weak D call TRBD1 (5 bases). V was pared by 1 base and J by 7 bases, with 9 bases between. Germline CDR1 and CDR2: SGHDT and YYEEEE. This CDR3 contains 13 residues. The CDR3 DNA reads as TGTGCCAGCAGCTTGCGGGGGAGCCAGCCCCAGCATTTT. Encoded protein: CASSLRGSQPQHF. Supplemented by reference TRBV5-6 and TRBJ1-5, the full variable domain reads DAGVTQSPTHLIKTRGQQVTLRCSPKSGHDTVSWYQQALGQGPQFIFQYYEEEERQRGNFPDRFSGHQFPNYSSELNVNALLLGDSALYLCASSLRGSQPQHFGDGTRLSIL.

J is TRBJ1-2 and V is TRBV6-5; D is perhaps TRBD1 (5 bases). The V end lost 6 bases, the J end lost 4 bases, and 12 bases lay between the germline ends. The CDR3 totals 13 residues. Germline CDR1 and CDR2: MNHEY and SVGAGI. CDR3 DNA sequence: TGTGCCAGCAGCCTAGGGGTGGGCTATGGCTACACCTTC. Translating it yields CASSLGVGYGYTF.

In this sample, this clone turned up once. The V call is TRBV5-5, the J call TRBJ2-1; 7 bases map to TRBD2. J was trimmed by 0 bases and V by 3 bases; bases with no gene match: 3. The CDR3 contains 15 residues. Germline V gene data show CDR1 as SGHKS and CDR2 as YYEKEE (reference sequence). CDR3 DNA sequence: TGTGCCAGCAGCTGGGGGGGAGGCTCCTACAATGAGCAGTTCTTC. This sequence encodes CASSWGGGSYNEQFF.

CDR3: CASSLDLVTELPEAFF. The CDR3 DNA sequence: TGTGCCAGCAGTTTAGATCTTGTGACAGAACTTCCTGAAGCTTTCTTT. The chain uses TRBV28 and TRBJ1-1; TRBD1 is a possible D gene (5 bases). The V and J ends lost 2 bases and 6 bases respectively, with 19 bases between them. The CDR3 spans 16 residues. From germline, CDR1 is MDHEN and CDR2 SYDVKM.

The chain recombines TRBV19 with TRBJ2-2; the match to TRBD1 covers 9 bases. The CDR3 has 13 amino acids. Germline-derived CDR1 and CDR2 are LNHDA and SQIVND (reference sequence). J gave up 3 bases and V 9 bases, and 2 bases lay outside the gene matches. The CDR3 region has the DNA TGTGCCAGCGGGACAGGGTACACCGGGGAGCTGTTTTTT. This codes for CASGTGYTGELFF.

The chain combines TRBV9 with TRBJ2-2; D possibly corresponds to TRBD2 (7 bases). CDR3 length: 16 amino acids. V shed 2 bases and J shed 2 bases, with 13 bases lying between them. Per the germline V gene, CDR1 is SGDLS and CDR2 is YYNGEE. The CDR3 bases are TGTGCCAGCAGCGTCAAGGGGGGGGCCAACACCGGGGAGCTGTTTTTT. As protein: CASSVKGGANTGELFF.

V usage is TRBV30 and J usage is TRBJ2-3; D possibly corresponds to TRBD2 (5 bases). Germline assignment: CDR1 GTSNPN and CDR2 SVGIG (reference sequence). Trimming shortened V by 4 bases and J by 4 bases, and 15 bases separated the two germline ends. The CDR3 spans 14 residues. The CDR3 region is CAWTRVAMADTQYF. In DNA form, the CDR3 reads TGTGCCTGGACCAGAGTAGCGATGGCAGATACGCAGTATTTT.

The V call is TRBV29-1, the J call TRBJ2-5, with 7 bases identical to TRBD2. This CDR3 has 13 amino acids. Germline CDR1 SQVTM, CDR2 ANQGSEA. V shed 3 bases and J 7 bases; nucleotides not matched to a gene: 8. CDR3 sequence (DNA): TGCAGCGTTGATGAAGCGGGGAAAGGGACCCAGTACTTC. Its protein is CSVDEAGKGTQYF.

The rearrangement links TRBV5-1 to TRBJ2-3; 7 bases map to TRBD1. CDR1 and CDR2 from the germline V gene are SGHRS and YFSETQ. The V segment lost 2 bases and the J segment 2 bases; nucleotides outside the gene matches: 5. This CDR3 contains 15 residues. The CDR3: CASSFGQDTTDTQYF. The CDR3 DNA reads as TGCGCCAGCAGCTTCGGACAGGATACCACAGATACGCAGTATTTT.

This chain links TRBV7-9 with TRBJ1-2, with D hard to call. The CDR3 length is 12 residues. Deletions cut 5 bases from V and 6 bases from J, with 10 bases between. Germline V gene sequence: CDR1 SEHNR, CDR2 FQNEAQ (reference sequence). The chain's CDR3 is CASSSRGDGYTF. CDR3 nucleotide sequence: TGTGCCAGCAGCAGCCGCGGGGATGGCTACACCTTC.

The chain combines TRBV4-1 with TRBJ1-2, with 7 bases fitting TRBD1. The CDR3 runs 15 residues. CDR1 is MGHRA, CDR2 YSYEKL, per germline. V shed 1 base and J 3 bases; nucleotides not matched to a gene: 5. CDR3 nucleotides: TGCGCCAGCAGCCAAGGACAGGGTTGGGACTATGGCTACACCTTC. Its protein product is CASSQGQGWDYGYTF.

This clone turned up a few times. In nucleotides, the CDR3 is TGTGCCTGGAGCTCCTGGGTCGGGGTAAAAGATGGCTACACCTTC. Amino acids: CAWSSWVGVKDGYTF. The V call is TRBV30, the J call TRBJ1-2; the D is unclear. Germline V lookup: CDR1 GTSNPN, CDR2 SVGIG (reference sequence). Trimming took 3 bases from V and 6 from J, leaving 20 bases between them. The CDR3 covers 15 residues.

About this clone: Germline and junction disagree at one end, which may indicate a read error. This chain connects TRBV7-9 to TRBJ2-5; 8 bases match TRBD2. CDR3 length equals 15 residues. The germline V gene has CDR1 SEHNR and CDR2 FQNEAQ (reference sequence). CDR3 coding DNA: TGTTCCAGCAGCTTAGATGGCGGGGGGTTAGAGACCCAGTACTTC. Its protein product is CSSSLDGGGLETQYF.

The V call is TRBV30, the J call TRBJ1-2, with 8 bases that match TRBD1. Germline V gene lookup returns CDR1 GTSNPN and CDR2 SVGIG (reference sequence). Germline trimming cut 5 bases from V and 1 base from J; bases unmatched to any gene: 12. The CDR3 runs 16 residues. CDR3 sequence: CAWVRGIGQGNYGYTF. The CDR3 bases are TGTGCCTGGGTACGGGGAATAGGACAGGGTAACTATGGCTACACCTTC. The full variable domain, with the rest looked up from reference TRBV30 and TRBJ1-2, is SQTIHQWPATLVQPVGSPLSLECTVEGTSNPNLYWYRQAAGRGLQLLFYSVGIGQISSEVPQNLSASRPQDRQFILSSKKLLLSDSGFYLCAWVRGIGQGNYGYTFGSGTRLTVV.

The V and J genes are TRBV6-1 and TRBJ1-4; 9 nucleotides line up with TRBD1. The CDR3 runs 15 residues. J was trimmed by 6 bases and V by 4 bases; bases with no gene match: 6. Germline V gives CDR1 MNHNS, CDR2 SASEGT. The chain's CDR3 is CASSASGTGYEKLFF. The DNA of the CDR3 is TGTGCCAGCAGTGCCTCCGGGACAGGGTATGAAAAACTGTTTTTT.

This clone was detected only a few times. This chain connects TRBV5-1 to TRBJ2-1; the match to TRBD2 covers 9 bases. Germline CDR1 SGHRS, CDR2 YFSETQ. This CDR3 has 15 amino acids. J was trimmed by 4 bases and V by 0 bases; bases with no gene match: 2. The CDR3, as DNA: TGCGCCAGCAGCTTGGAGCGGGGGGAGTACAATGAGCAGTTCTTC. It codes for CASSLERGEYNEQFF.